This TCR beta chain was recovered during a study of Graves' ophthalmopathy and Graves' hyperthyroidism. As for the study in general: Untreated patients at initial diagnosis provided peripheral blood.

The V and J ends lost 0 bases and 5 bases, in that order; junction bases with no gene match: 12. Germline values: CDR1 KGHSH, CDR2 LQKENI. This CDR3 is 17 amino acids long. The sequenced template was RNA, covering the TCR beta CDR3 region. RT-PCR was first run with HTBI primers, then multiplex PCR in a second round. TCRdb re-called the multiplex PCR reads through MiXCR, storing one row per CDR3 protein. In the table there are 350,000 to 400,000 distinct CDR3 sequences, around 16% of which are singletons. The genes are TRBV18 and TRBJ2-7; 8 bases align to TRBD2. This TCR was sampled from a woman younger than 35 with Graves' ophthalmopathy. Sequencing input: peripheral blood. The CDR3 region is CASSPPRAGTRRHEQYF. The CDR3 DNA is TGTGCCAGCTCACCACCTCGAGCCGGGACTAGGAGACACGAGCAGTACTTC.